These T cell receptor beta chains were read from a single sample in a study of CXCR3-negative and CXCR3-positive naive CD8 T cells. TCRdb derives one entry per CDR3 protein from the 5' RACE reads, leaving out DNA. This table lists about 130,000 distinct CDR3 sequences. What was sequenced was naive CXCR3- CD8+ T cells from blood. Receptors were obtained from a human donor in good health. Some clones in this sample may be carry-over from other donors' samples. Both conserved end residues are part of each CDR3. Fields, in order: J gene, V gene, CDR3 protein.

j_call: TRBJ2-2
v_call: TRBV11-2
cdr3_aa: CASSPDLLAGVSTGELFF

j_call: TRBJ1-5
v_call: TRBV2
cdr3_aa: CASDRDSNQPQHF

j_call: TRBJ1-5
v_call: TRBV28
cdr3_aa: CASSSEADRDRDIWESNQPQHF

j_call: TRBJ2-7
v_call: TRBV7-9
cdr3_aa: CASSSPVVQGGPYEQYF

j_call: TRBJ2-1
v_call: TRBV27
cdr3_aa: CASSLLFLAGGDNEQFF

j_call: TRBJ2-7
v_call: TRBV28
cdr3_aa: CASSRGRTKTYEQYF

j_call: TRBJ2-7
v_call: TRBV7-7
cdr3_aa: CASSLDLSYEQYF

j_call: TRBJ2-1
v_call: TRBV25-1
cdr3_aa: CASSRRENIYNEQFF

j_call: TRBJ2-3
v_call: TRBV27
cdr3_aa: CASSLSSPLASTDTQYF

j_call: TRBJ2-2
v_call: TRBV7-7
cdr3_aa: CASSLGGTELFF

j_call: TRBJ2-5
v_call: TRBV20-1
cdr3_aa: CSARDPASGALMEEETQYF